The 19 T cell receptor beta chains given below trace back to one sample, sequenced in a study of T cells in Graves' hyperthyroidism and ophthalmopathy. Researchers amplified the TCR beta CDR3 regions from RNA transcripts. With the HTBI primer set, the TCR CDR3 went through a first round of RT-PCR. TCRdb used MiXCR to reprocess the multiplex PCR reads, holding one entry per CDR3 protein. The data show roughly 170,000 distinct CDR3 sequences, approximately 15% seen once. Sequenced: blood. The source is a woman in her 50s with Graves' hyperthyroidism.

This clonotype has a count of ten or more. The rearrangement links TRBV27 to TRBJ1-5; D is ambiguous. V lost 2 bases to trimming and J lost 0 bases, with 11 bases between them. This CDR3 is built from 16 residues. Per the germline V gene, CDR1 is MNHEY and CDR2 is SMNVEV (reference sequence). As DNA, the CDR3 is TGTGCCAGCAGTTTAGTCCCGACTTATAGCAATCAGCCCCAGCATTTT. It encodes CASSLVPTYSNQPQHF.

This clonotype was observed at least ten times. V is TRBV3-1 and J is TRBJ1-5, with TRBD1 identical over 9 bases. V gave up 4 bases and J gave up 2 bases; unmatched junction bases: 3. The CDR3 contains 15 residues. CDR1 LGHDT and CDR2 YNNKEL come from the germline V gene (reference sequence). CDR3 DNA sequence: TGTGCCAGCAGCCGTCGACAGGGGGGCAATCAGCCCCAGCATTTT. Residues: CASSRRQGGNQPQHF. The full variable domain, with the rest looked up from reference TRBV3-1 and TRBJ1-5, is DTAVSQTPKYLVTQMGNDKSIKCEQNLGHDTMYWYKQDSKKFLKIMFSYNNKELIINETVPNRFSPKSPDKAHLNLHINSLELGDSAVYFCASSRRQGGNQPQHFGDGTRLSIL.

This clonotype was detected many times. CDR3: CSGIGTVYGYTF. DNA for the CDR3: TGCAGTGGGATAGGGACTGTCTATGGCTACACCTTC. The rearrangement uses TRBV20-1 and TRBJ1-2; weak D call: TRBD1 (5 bases). The CDR3 is 12 residues long. Germline V gene data show CDR1 as DFQATT and CDR2 as SNEGSKA (reference sequence). The germline V and J ends were trimmed by 7 bases and 4 bases, with 13 bases remaining between them.

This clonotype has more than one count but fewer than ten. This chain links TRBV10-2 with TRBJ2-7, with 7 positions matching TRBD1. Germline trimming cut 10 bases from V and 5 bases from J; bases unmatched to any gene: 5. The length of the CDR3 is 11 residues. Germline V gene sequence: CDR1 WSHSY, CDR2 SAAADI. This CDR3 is CATRTGDEQYF. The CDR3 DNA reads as TGCGCCACCCGCACAGGGGACGAGCAGTACTTC.

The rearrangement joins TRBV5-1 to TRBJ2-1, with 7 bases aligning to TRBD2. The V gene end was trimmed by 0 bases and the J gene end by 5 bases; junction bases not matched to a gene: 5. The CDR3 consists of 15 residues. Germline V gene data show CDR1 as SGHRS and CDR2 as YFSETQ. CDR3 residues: CASSLVPSGNNEQFF. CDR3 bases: TGCGCCAGCAGCTTGGTTCCTAGCGGCAACAATGAGCAGTTCTTC.

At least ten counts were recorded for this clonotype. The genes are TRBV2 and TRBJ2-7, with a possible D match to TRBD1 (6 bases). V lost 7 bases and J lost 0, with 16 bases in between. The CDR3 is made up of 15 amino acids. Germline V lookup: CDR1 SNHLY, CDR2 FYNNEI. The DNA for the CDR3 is TGTGCCAGCAATCCTCACGGACAGAGCTCCTACGAGCAGTACTTC. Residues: CASNPHGQSSYEQYF.

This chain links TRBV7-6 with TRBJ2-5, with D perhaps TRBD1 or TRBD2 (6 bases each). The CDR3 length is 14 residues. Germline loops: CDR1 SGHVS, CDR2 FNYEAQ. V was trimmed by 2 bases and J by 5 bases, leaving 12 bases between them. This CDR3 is CASSLKGGRETQYF. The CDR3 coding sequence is TGTGCCAGCAGCTTAAAGGGGGGCAGGGAGACCCAGTACTTC.

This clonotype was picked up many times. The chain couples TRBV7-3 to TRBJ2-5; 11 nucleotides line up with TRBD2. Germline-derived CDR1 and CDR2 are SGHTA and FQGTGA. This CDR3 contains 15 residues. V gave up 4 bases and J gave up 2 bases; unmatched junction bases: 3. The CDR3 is CASSSIAGGQETQYF. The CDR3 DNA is TGTGCCAGCAGCTCGATAGCGGGGGGGCAAGAGACCCAGTACTTC.

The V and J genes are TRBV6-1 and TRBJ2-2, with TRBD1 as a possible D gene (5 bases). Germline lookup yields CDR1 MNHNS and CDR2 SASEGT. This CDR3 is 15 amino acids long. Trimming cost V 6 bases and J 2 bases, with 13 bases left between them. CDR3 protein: CASSRQGFNTGELFF. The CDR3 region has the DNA TGTGCCAGCAGCCGCCAGGGATTTAACACCGGGGAGCTGTTTTTT.

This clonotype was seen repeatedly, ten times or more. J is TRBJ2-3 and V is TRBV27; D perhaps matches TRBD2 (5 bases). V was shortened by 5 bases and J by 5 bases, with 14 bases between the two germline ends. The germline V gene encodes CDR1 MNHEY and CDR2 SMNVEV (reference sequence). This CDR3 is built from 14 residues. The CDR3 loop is CASSGLAVGDTQYF. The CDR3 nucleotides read TGTGCCAGCAGTGGCCTAGCCGTCGGAGATACGCAGTATTTT.

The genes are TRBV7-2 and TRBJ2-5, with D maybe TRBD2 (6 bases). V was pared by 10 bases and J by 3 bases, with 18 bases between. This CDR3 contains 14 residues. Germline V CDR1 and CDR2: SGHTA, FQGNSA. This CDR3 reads CATCRGWGEETQYF. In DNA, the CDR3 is TGTGCCACCTGTCGGGGGTGGGGAGAAGAGACCCAGTACTTC.

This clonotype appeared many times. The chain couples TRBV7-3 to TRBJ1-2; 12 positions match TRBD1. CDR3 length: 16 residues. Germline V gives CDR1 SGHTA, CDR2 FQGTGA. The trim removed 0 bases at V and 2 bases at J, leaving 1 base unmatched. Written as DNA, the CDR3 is TGTGCCAGCAGCTTAACCGGGACAGGGGGCAACTATGGCTACACCTTC. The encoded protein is CASSLTGTGGNYGYTF.

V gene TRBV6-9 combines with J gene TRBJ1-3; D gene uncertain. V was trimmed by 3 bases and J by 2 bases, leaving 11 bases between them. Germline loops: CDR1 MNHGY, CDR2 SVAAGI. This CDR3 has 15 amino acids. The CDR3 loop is CASSYPLEAGNTIYF. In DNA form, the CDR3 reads TGTGCCAGCAGTTACCCCCTTGAAGCTGGAAACACCATATATTTT.

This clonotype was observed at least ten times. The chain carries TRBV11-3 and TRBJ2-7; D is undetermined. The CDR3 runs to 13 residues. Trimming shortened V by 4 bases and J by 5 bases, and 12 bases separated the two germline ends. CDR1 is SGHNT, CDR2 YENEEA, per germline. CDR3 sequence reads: CASSSFASHEQYF. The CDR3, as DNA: TGTGCCAGCAGCTCATTCGCAAGTCACGAGCAGTACTTC.

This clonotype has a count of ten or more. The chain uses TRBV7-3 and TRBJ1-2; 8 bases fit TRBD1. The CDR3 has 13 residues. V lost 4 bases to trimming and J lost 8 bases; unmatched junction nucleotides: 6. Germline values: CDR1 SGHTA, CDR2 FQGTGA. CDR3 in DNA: TGTGCCAGCAGCTCCACAGGGGGGTACGGCTACACCTTC. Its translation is CASSSTGGYGYTF.

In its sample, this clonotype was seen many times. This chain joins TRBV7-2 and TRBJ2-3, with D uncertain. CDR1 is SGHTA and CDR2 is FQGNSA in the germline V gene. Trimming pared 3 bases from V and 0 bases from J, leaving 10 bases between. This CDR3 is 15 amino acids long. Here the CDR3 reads CASSFSRVSTDTQYF. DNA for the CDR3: TGTGCCAGCAGCTTTTCACGGGTGAGCACAGATACGCAGTATTTT.

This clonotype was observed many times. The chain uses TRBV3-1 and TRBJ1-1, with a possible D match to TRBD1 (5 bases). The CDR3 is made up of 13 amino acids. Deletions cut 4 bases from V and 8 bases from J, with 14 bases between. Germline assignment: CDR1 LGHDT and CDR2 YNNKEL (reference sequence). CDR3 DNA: TGTGCCAGCAGCCCGAAAACGACAGACGAAGCTTTCTTT. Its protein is CASSPKTTDEAFF. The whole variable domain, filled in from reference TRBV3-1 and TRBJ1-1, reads DTAVSQTPKYLVTQMGNDKSIKCEQNLGHDTMYWYKQDSKKFLKIMFSYNNKELIINETVPNRFSPKSPDKAHLNLHINSLELGDSAVYFCASSPKTTDEAFFGQGTRLTVV.

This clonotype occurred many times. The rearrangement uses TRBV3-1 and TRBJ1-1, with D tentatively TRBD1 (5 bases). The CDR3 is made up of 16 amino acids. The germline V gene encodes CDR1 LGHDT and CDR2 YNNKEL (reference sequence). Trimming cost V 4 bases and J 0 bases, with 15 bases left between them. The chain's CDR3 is CASSLSPGRLNTEAFF. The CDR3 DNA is TGTGCCAGCAGCCTCAGCCCGGGGCGCCTGAACACTGAAGCTTTCTTT.

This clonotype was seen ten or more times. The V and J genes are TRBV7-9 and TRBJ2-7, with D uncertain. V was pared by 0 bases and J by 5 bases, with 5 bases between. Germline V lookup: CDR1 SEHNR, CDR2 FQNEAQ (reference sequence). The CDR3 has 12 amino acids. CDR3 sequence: CASSLAQNEQYF. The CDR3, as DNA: TGTGCCAGCAGCTTAGCGCAGAACGAGCAGTACTTC.